This TCR beta chain was captured in a study of blood T cell repertoires in COVID-19. Sequencing was performed with immunoSEQ multiplex PCR; in TCRdb, only in-frame clones are kept and a portion is missing. The sample contains about 98,000 clones, approximately 90% of which appear only once. This CDR3 region has 13 residues. Germline-derived CDR1 and CDR2 are GTSNPN and SVGIG (reference sequence). Trimming pared 3 bases from V and 5 bases from J, leaving 10 bases between. The receptor comes from a man in his fifties with active COVID-19. This chain connects TRBV30 to TRBJ2-2, with D possibly TRBD1 on 6 matching bases. What was sequenced was peripheral blood. In nucleotides, the CDR3 is TGTGCCTGGAGCAGGGACATGACCGGGGAGCTGTTTTTT. Translation: CAWSRDMTGELFF.